This T cell receptor (beta chain) was documented in a study of PD-L1 blockade in urothelial cancer (dated by TCRdb to about 2017). Regarding the research as a whole: Therapy was started around 2014 for all patients, and atezolizumab 1,200 mg was administered intravenously every 3 weeks. About 85% of the roughly 29 patients were identified as males with urothelial cancer of bladder origin, and a prior smoking history was reported by 18 of 29 patients. An ECOG performance status of 0 or 1 was recorded for the patients, and 0 to 3 prior chemotherapy regimens had been received by the patients. Blood samples were analyzed at two time points: 3 weeks after treatment start (second dose) and 6 weeks after treatment start. Blood samples yielded a median of roughly 140,000 T cells and roughly 83,000 unique TCRs, with median clonality roughly 0.084. The study was an exploratory multi-omic analysis of somatic, immune and clinical correlates of response to PD-L1 blockade with atezolizumab in urothelial cancer. Pretreatment tumor samples, along with matched peripheral blood serially collected before and after atezolizumab treatment, were subjected to TCR sequencing. Progression-free survival longer than 6 months counted as durable clinical benefit, and TCR features were additionally tested against both progression-free and overall survival. In the same patients who had TCR sequencing, pretreatment tumors also underwent whole exome sequencing and RNA sequencing. Several patients achieved durable clinical benefit and 20 did not. Pretreatment blood TCR-seq was available for around 29 patients, at least one posttreatment blood collection was obtained for approximately 25 patients, and tumor TCR-seq was available for approximately 25 patients.

Sequences WNHNN (CDR1) and SYGVQD (CDR2) are obtained from the germline V gene (reference sequence). At the junction V is shortened by 0 bases and J by 7 bases; bases outside the gene matches: 9. The CDR3 has 16 amino acids, counting the end cysteine and phenylalanine. This entry keeps only the CDR3 DNA: 48 bases, framed from base 1. What the authors observed across the whole study: Improved progression-free and overall survival was associated with having pretreatment peripheral blood TCR clonality below the median. Small sample size (n ≈ 29) and many exploratory analyses mean the results are intended to be hypothesis-generating. At 3 weeks after the start of treatment, tumor-associated TCR clones in peripheral blood had expanded more in patients with durable benefit (n ≈ 20, p = 0.022).

A total of 29 patients with locally advanced or metastatic urothelial carcinoma, treated at Memorial Sloan Kettering on a trial protocol, made up the cohort. Peripheral blood mononuclear cells were collected pretreatment and during treatment, at between 1 and 8 total time points per patient. The Qiagen DNeasy Blood extraction kit was used to purify genomic DNA from total PBMCs and tumor samples. PBMCs were collected pretreatment and during treatment and were isolated and stored as previously described. On this clone: What this receptor recognizes is not known. No base qualities exist here, and no much larger clone lies one base off it.

Synthetic TCR analog templates were spiked into each PCR so that absolute template abundance could be estimated from read counts. TCRbeta CDR3 regions were amplified from genomic DNA with bias-controlled V and J gene primers using the immunoSEQ assay. Sequencing of rearranged TCRbeta segments was done at approximately 20X coverage. From the authors' description of their analysis: Sequencing errors were corrected by clustering, and CDR3s were annotated against IMGT so that V, D and J genes could be assigned. Downstream analyses used only productive TCRbeta rearrangements, leaving out any out-of-frame or stop-codon sequences. Clonality was computed as one minus Shannon entropy normalized by the log of the number of unique productive sequences. Fisher's exact test with Benjamini-Hochberg correction, at a threshold of adjusted p below 0.01, was used to find clones that differed between time points or between blood and tumor. As stored in TCRdb, this immuneACCESS dataset retains in-frame rearrangements with V and J assigned. A fraction of the clones does not appear; measured against another copy, unresolved V genes explain less than half of the discrepancy, and the remainder lacks a known reason. The V and J calls and clone size were taken over from that table, and D and trimming were inferred from the DNA. The sample table records fewer than 40,000 clones; about nine tenths of these occur just once. The biggest ten clones account for under 4.5% of the sample.

This sequence was found in a man over 45 with urothelial cancer. The source material was PBMCs, sampled around atezolizumab (anti-PD-L1) treatment. The chain is made from TRBV10-1 and TRBJ2-1; 7 of the junction bases match TRBD2. For the CDR3, the sequence is CASSESGGSGVNEQFF. The DNA is TGCGCCAGCAGTGAGTCCGGCGGGAGTGGGGTGAATGAGCAGTTCTTC.